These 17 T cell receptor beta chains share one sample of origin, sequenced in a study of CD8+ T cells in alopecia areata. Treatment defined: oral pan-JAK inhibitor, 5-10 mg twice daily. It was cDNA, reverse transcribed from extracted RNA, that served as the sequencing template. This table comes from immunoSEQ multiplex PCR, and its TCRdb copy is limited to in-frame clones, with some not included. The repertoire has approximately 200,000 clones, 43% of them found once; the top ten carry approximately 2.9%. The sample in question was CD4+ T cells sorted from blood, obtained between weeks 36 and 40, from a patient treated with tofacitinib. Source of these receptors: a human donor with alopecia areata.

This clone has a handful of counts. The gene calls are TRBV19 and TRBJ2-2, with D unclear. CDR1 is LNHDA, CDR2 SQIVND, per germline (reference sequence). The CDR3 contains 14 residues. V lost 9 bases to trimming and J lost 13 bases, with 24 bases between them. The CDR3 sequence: CASTVSGPPGRLFF. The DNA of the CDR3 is TGTGCCAGCACAGTCTCCGGACCCCCCGGTCGGCTGTTTTTT.

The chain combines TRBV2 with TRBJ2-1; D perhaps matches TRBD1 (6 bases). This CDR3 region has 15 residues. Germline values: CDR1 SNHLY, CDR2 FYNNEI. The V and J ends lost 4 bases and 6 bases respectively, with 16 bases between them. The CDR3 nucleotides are TGTGCCAGCAGTGTGGGCGGCCCCAGGGGCAATGAGCAGTTCTTC. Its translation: CASSVGGPRGNEQFF.

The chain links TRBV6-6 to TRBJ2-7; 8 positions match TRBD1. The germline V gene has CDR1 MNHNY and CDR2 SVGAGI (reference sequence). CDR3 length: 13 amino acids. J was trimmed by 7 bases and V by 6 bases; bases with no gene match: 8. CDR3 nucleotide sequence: TGTGCCAGCAGGAAGGACAGGGCGAGGGAGCAGTACTTC. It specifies CASRKDRAREQYF.

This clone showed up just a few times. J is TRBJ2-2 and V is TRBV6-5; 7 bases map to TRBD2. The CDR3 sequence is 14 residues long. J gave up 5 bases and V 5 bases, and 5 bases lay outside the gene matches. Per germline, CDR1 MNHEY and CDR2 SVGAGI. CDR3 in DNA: TGTGCCAGCAGTCGGGGAGGGAAGACCGGGGAGCTGTTTTTT. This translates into CASSRGGKTGELFF.

This CDR3 is CASSKGVINTDTQYF. The CDR3 nucleotides are TGCGCCAGCAGCAAAGGGGTAATCAACACAGATACGCAGTATTTT. This sequence joins TRBV4-1 and TRBJ2-3; tentatively, D is TRBD1 (5 bases). CDR3 size: 15 residues. V dropped 5 bases and J dropped 2 bases, with 14 bases sitting between them. CDR1 is MGHRA and CDR2 is YSYEKL in the germline V gene.

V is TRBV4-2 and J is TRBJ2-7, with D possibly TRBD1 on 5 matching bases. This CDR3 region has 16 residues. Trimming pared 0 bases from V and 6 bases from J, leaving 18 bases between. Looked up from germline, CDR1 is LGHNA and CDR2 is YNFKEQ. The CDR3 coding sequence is TGTGCCAGCAGCCAAGATCAGGCCAGGGTGGAAAGCGAGCAGTACTTC. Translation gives CASSQDQARVESEQYF.

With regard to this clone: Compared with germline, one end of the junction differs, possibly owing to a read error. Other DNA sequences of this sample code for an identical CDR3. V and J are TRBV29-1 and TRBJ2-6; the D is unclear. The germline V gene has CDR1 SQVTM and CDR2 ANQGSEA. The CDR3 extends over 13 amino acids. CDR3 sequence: CSVVPRSANVLTF. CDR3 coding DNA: TGCAGCGTTGTGCCCCGGTCGGCCAATGTCCTGACTTTC.

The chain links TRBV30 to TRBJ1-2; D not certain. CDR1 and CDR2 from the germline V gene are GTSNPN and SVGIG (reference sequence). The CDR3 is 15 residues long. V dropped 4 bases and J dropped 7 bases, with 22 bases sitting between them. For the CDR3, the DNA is TGTGCCTGGACCCCCGGGGAGAACCGACGTCGTGGCTACACCTTC. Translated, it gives CAWTPGENRRRGYTF.

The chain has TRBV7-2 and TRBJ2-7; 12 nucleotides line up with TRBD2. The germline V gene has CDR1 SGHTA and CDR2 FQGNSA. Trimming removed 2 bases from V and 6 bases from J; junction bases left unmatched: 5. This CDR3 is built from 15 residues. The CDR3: CASSLKTSGRREQYF. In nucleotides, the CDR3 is TGTGCCAGCAGCTTAAAGACTAGCGGGAGACGCGAGCAGTACTTC.

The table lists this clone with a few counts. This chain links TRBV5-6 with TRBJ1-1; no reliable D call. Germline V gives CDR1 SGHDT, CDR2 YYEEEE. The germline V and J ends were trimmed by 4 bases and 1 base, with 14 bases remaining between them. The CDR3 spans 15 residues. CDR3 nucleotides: TGTGCCAGCAGCCCTAGGGTGAGGAGGAACACTGAAGCTTTCTTT. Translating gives CASSPRVRRNTEAFF.

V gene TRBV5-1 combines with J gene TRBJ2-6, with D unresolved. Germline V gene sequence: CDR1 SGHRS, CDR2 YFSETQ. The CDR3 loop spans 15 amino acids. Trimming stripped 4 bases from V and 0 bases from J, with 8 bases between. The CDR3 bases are TGCGCCAGCAGCGCCCTGATCTCTGGGGCCAACGTCCTGACTTTC. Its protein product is CASSALISGANVLTF.

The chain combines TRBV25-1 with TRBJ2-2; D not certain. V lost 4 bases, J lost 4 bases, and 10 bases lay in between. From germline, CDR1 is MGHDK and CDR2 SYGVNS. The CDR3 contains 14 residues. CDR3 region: CASSGRSLTGELFF. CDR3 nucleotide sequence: TGTGCCAGCAGTGGACGAAGTCTCACCGGGGAGCTGTTTTTT.

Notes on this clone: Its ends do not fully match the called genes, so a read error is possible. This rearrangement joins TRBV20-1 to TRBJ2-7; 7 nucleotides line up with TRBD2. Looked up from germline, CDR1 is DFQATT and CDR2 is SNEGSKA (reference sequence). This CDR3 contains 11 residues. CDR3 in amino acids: CSATFETSATF. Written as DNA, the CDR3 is TGCAGTGCCACCTTCGAAACTAGCGCGACCTTC.

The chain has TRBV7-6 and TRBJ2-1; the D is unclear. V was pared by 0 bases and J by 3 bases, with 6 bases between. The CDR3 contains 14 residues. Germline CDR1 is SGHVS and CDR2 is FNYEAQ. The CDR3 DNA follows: TGTGCCAGCAGCTTAGCGTCGGGCTACAATGAGCAGTTCTTC. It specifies CASSLASGYNEQFF.

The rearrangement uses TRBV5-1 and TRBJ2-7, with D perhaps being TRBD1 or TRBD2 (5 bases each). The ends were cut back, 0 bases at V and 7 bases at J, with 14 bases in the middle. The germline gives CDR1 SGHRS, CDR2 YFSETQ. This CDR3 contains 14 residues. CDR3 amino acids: CASSLERGLFEQYF. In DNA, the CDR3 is TGCGCCAGCAGCTTGGAACGGGGCTTGTTTGAGCAGTACTTC.

The CDR3 region has the DNA TGTGCCTGGAGGAGAGGAGGAAACTATGGCTACACCTTC. Translation gives CAWRRGGNYGYTF. The chain links TRBV30 to TRBJ1-2, with D unresolved. The CDR3 contains 13 residues. Deletions cut 3 bases from V and 2 bases from J, with 10 bases between. Germline CDR1 GTSNPN, CDR2 SVGIG (reference sequence).

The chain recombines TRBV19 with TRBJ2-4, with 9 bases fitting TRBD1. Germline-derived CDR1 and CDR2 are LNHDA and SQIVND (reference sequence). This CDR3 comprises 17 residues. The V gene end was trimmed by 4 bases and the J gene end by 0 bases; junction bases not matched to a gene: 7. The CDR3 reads CASSTGQGPIAKNIQYF. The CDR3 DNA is TGTGCCAGTAGTACGGGACAGGGACCTATAGCCAAAAACATTCAGTACTTC.